One sample yielded the 11 T cell receptor beta chains listed below, sequenced in a study of blood T cell repertoires in COVID-19. Clones were read by immunoSEQ multiplex PCR, and TCRdb kept only the in-frame ones, dropping some. The profile shows around 310,000 clones, about nine tenths of them singletons. Material for sequencing was PBMCs or T cells enriched from blood (not recorded which). The receptor set was obtained from a woman between 35 and 50 years old who had recovered from COVID-19.

CDR3 sequence (DNA): TGTGCCAGCGGGACGGGACAGAGGACCTACGAGCAGTACTTC. It is translated as CASGTGQRTYEQYF. V and J are TRBV7-9 and TRBJ2-7, with 7 nucleotides matching TRBD1. Germline CDR1 and CDR2: SEHNR and FQNEAQ (reference sequence). The V segment lost 8 bases and the J segment 2 bases; nucleotides outside the gene matches: 9. The CDR3 spans 14 residues.

V is TRBV6-2 or TRBV6-3 and J is TRBJ2-3; TRBD2 matches 7 bases. This CDR3 has 16 residues. Unmatched junction bases numbered 8, after V lost 2 bases and J lost 3 bases. CDR1 and CDR2 (germline): MNHEY, SVGEGT. The CDR3 DNA follows: TGTGCCAGCAGTTACAGGGAAATCGGGGGGACAGATACGCAGTATTTT. It yields the protein CASSYREIGGTDTQYF.

The chain recombines TRBV10-3 with TRBJ2-5; 13 bases map to TRBD2. Germline V CDR1 and CDR2: ENHRY, SYGVKD. The junction had 2 bases not matched to a gene; V was cut back by 5 bases and J by 2 bases. The length of the CDR3 is 15 residues. DNA for the CDR3: TGTGCCATCAGTACGACTAGCGGGAGGCAAGAGACCCAGTACTTC. This encodes CAISTTSGRQETQYF.

V usage is TRBV12-3 or TRBV12-4 and J usage is TRBJ1-1; no clear D gene. The CDR3 is made up of 12 amino acids. Trimming shortened V by 2 bases and J by 5 bases, and 6 bases separated the two germline ends. CDR3 in amino acids: CASSLQRTEAFF. CDR3 DNA sequence: TGTGCCAGCAGTTTACAGCGGACTGAAGCTTTCTTT.

This chain links TRBV4-1 with TRBJ2-1; TRBD1 matches at 8 bases. The CDR3 is 15 amino acids. Trimming took 6 bases from V and 4 from J; bases not matched to a gene: 8. In germline, CDR1 is MGHRA, CDR2 YSYEKL. The CDR3 protein is CASRREDREYNEQFF. The CDR3 coding sequence is TGCGCCAGCAGGAGGGAGGACAGGGAATACAATGAGCAGTTCTTC.

V usage is TRBV7-9 and J usage is TRBJ2-7; the D gene is possibly TRBD2 (5 bases). The CDR3 has 14 residues. Germline V gene sequence: CDR1 SEHNR, CDR2 FQNEAQ (reference sequence). V shed 4 bases and J shed 2 bases, with 12 bases lying between them. CDR3 protein: CASSSILSAYEQYF. DNA for the CDR3: TGTGCCAGCAGCTCAATACTTAGCGCCTACGAGCAGTACTTC. The full variable domain, with the rest looked up from reference TRBV7-9 and TRBJ2-7, is DTGVSQNPRHKITKRGQNVTFRCDPISEHNRLYWYRQTLGQGPEFLTYFQNEAQLEKSRLLSDRFSAERPKGSFSTLEIQRTEQGDSAMYLCASSSILSAYEQYFGPGTRLTVT.

The gene calls are TRBV7-8 and TRBJ1-1, with D maybe TRBD1 (5 bases). The germline V and J ends were trimmed by 5 bases and 1 base, with 8 bases remaining between them. CDR1 and CDR2 from the germline V gene are SGHVS and FQNEAQ. The CDR3 is 13 residues long. This CDR3 reads CASSTTANTEAFF. DNA for the CDR3: TGTGCCAGCAGCACGACAGCGAACACTGAAGCTTTCTTT.

This clone was picked up a small number of times. The V gene is TRBV29-1, the J gene TRBJ2-1, with 9 bases that match TRBD1. Trimming at V came to 3 bases and at J to 5 bases, leaving 8 bases not matched to a gene. The CDR3 is made up of 15 amino acids. In germline, CDR1 is SQVTM, CDR2 ANQGSEA. The CDR3 is CSVDQPGTGHNEQFF. The CDR3 bases are TGCAGCGTTGATCAACCGGGGACAGGGCACAATGAGCAGTTCTTC.

The chain joins TRBV2 to TRBJ1-2, with D maybe TRBD1 (6 bases). From germline, CDR1 is SNHLY and CDR2 FYNNEI. This CDR3 has 13 amino acids. V was shortened by 3 bases and J by 4 bases, with 9 bases between the two germline ends. CDR3 sequence reads: CASSDGQIYGYTF. In DNA, the CDR3 is TGTGCCAGCAGTGATGGACAGATCTATGGCTACACCTTC.

J is TRBJ1-1 and V is TRBV4-3; D unresolved. Trimming took 0 bases from V and 3 from J, leaving 8 bases between them. CDR1 and CDR2 from the germline V gene are LGHNA and YSLEER. The CDR3 is 14 amino acids. The CDR3 here is CASSQDRYYTEAFF. Written as DNA, the CDR3 is TGCGCCAGCAGCCAAGACAGATATTACACTGAAGCTTTCTTT.

This rearrangement joins TRBV9 to TRBJ1-2, with TRBD1 matching 8 bases. The V gene end was trimmed by 6 bases and the J gene end by 4 bases; junction bases not matched to a gene: 11. The CDR3 covers 15 residues. In germline, CDR1 is SGDLS, CDR2 YYNGEE. CDR3 bases: TGTGCCAGCACCGAGGGACAGGACTCCATCTATGGCTACACCTTC. Its protein product is CASTEGQDSIYGYTF.